Listed here are 25 T cell receptor beta chains from one sample, sequenced in a study of blood T cell repertoires in COVID-19. Sequencing was performed with immunoSEQ multiplex PCR; in TCRdb, only in-frame clones are kept and a portion is missing. The data show some 12,000 clones, around 90% seen once. The sequenced material came from peripheral blood. The source of these receptors is a woman aged 70-85 years with active COVID-19.

This sequence joins TRBV9 and TRBJ2-3; TRBD2 matches 8 bases. This CDR3 spans 14 amino acids. V dropped 0 bases and J dropped 5; count of bases not matched to a gene: 2. Per the germline V gene, CDR1 is SGDLS and CDR2 is YYNGEE. CDR3 DNA: TGTGCCAGCAGCGTAGGGCTAGCGGGAGATACGCAGTATTTT. Its protein is CASSVGLAGDTQYF. Together with reference TRBV9 and TRBJ2-3, the CDR3 gives the full variable domain: DSGVTQTPKHLITATGQRVTLRCSPRSGDLSVYWYQQSLDQGLQFLIQYYNGEERAKGNILERFSAQQFPDLHSELNLSSLELGDSALYFCASSVGLAGDTQYFGPGTRLTVL.

The rearrangement uses TRBV18 and TRBJ2-1; TRBD1 matches 10 bases. The CDR3 is made up of 18 amino acids. Losses at the gene ends were 0 bases for V and 8 bases for J; bases not matched to a gene: 13. The germline V gene has CDR1 KGHSH and CDR2 LQKENI. CDR3 protein: CASSPPPDRGILHYEQFF. The DNA of the CDR3 is TGTGCCAGCTCACCACCTCCGGACAGGGGGATCTTACATTATGAGCAGTTCTTC.

This chain links TRBV7-6 with TRBJ2-5; 9 bases match TRBD1. The CDR3 sequence is 15 residues long. J gave up 5 bases and V 3 bases, and 7 bases lay outside the gene matches. CDR1 SGHVS and CDR2 FNYEAQ come from the germline V gene. The CDR3 DNA is TGTGCCAGCAGCTTGGACACAGGGGGCGGGGAGACCCAGTACTTC. This sequence encodes CASSLDTGGGETQYF.

The J gene is TRBJ2-1, the V gene TRBV7-2; 8 positions match TRBD1. The length of the CDR3 is 16 residues. Germline loops: CDR1 SGHTA, CDR2 FQGNSA. Trimming took 5 bases from V and 10 from J; bases not matched to a gene: 16. CDR3 sequence: CASSAVAGQGGVEQFF. As DNA, the CDR3 is TGTGCCAGCAGCGCAGTGGCAGGACAGGGTGGGGTAGAGCAGTTCTTC.

The CDR3 sequence is CASSLNTGELFF. The CDR3 nucleotides read TGTGCCAGCAGTTTAAACACCGGGGAGCTGTTTTTT. This sequence joins TRBV6-2 or TRBV6-3 and TRBJ2-2; no firm D call. Germline V CDR1 and CDR2: MNHEY, SVGEGT. The V end was cut by 4 bases, the J end by 2 bases, with 2 bases between. The CDR3 consists of 12 residues.

The chain carries TRBV5-1 and TRBJ2-7, with D maybe TRBD1 (6 bases). The CDR3 is 13 residues long. Germline V lookup: CDR1 SGHRS, CDR2 YFSETQ. The V end was cut by 0 bases, the J end by 3 bases, with 7 bases between. The CDR3 spells CASSLGQDYEQYF. In DNA, the CDR3 is TGCGCCAGCAGCTTGGGACAGGACTACGAGCAGTACTTC.

V is TRBV10-2 and J is TRBJ2-7, with D perhaps matching TRBD2 (6 bases). CDR1 is WSHSY, CDR2 SAAADI, per germline. The V gene lost 7 bases and the J gene lost 6 bases, with 7 bases spanning the gap. This CDR3 contains 10 residues. The CDR3 reads CASMGGEQYF. The DNA for the CDR3 is TGCGCCAGCATGGGGGGCGAGCAGTACTTC.

On this clone itself: The junction shows a germline mismatch at one end, possibly a read error. The V gene is TRBV7-7, the J gene TRBJ2-3, with TRBD2 matching 7 bases. Germline-derived CDR1 and CDR2 are SSHAT and FNYEAQ (reference sequence). This CDR3 spans 14 amino acids. CDR3 region: CASSLGGSADTQYF. CDR3 nucleotides: TGTGCTAGCAGCTTAGGCGGGAGTGCAGATACGCAGTATTTT. The variable domain in full, with the rest retrieved from reference TRBV7-7 and TRBJ2-3, is GAGVSQSPRYKVTKRGQDVTLRCDPISSHATLYWYQQALGQGPEFLTYFNYEAQPDKSGLPSDRFSAERPEGSISTLTIQRTEQRDSAMYRCASSLGGSADTQYFGPGTRLTVL.

The chain employs TRBV5-4 and TRBJ2-3, with 7 bases matching TRBD2. The germline gives CDR1 SGHNT, CDR2 YYREEE (reference sequence). This CDR3 region has 16 residues. Unmatched junction bases numbered 11, after V lost 4 bases and J lost 3 bases. CDR3 nucleotide sequence: TGTGCCAGCAGCCCTACTCCGGGACTATCAACAGATACGCAGTATTTT. It encodes CASSPTPGLSTDTQYF.

This sequence joins TRBV2 and TRBJ2-5, with 7 bases lining up with TRBD1. CDR3 length: 15 residues. The germline gives CDR1 SNHLY, CDR2 FYNNEI. V dropped 5 bases and J dropped 2; count of bases not matched to a gene: 8. For the CDR3, the DNA is TGTGCCAGCAGTTCAGGGGACAGAGGACAAGAGACCCAGTACTTC. The encoded protein is CASSSGDRGQETQYF. Full variable domain (outside the CDR3, taken from reference TRBV2 and TRBJ2-5): EPEVTQTPSHQVTQMGQEVILRCVPISNHLYFYWYRQILGQKVEFLVSFYNNEISEKSEIFDDQFSVERPDGSNFTLKIRSTKLEDSAMYFCASSSGDRGQETQYFGPGTRLLVL.

CDR3 amino acids: CASSPTGGNEQYF. Written as DNA, the CDR3 is TGTGCCAGCAGTCCTACAGGGGGCAACGAGCAGTACTTC. The V and J genes are TRBV28 and TRBJ2-7; 9 bases align to TRBD1. V gave up 5 bases and J gave up 5 bases; unmatched junction bases: 4. The CDR3 is 13 amino acids. In germline, CDR1 is MDHEN, CDR2 SYDVKM.

The chain links TRBV30 to TRBJ2-2, with 9 bases that match TRBD2. Germline CDR1 GTSNPN, CDR2 SVGIG (reference sequence). The CDR3 covers 16 residues. The J segment lost 7 bases and the V segment lost 5 bases, leaving 14 bases of the junction unmatched. CDR3 amino acids: CAWGSRGGRANGELFF. As DNA, the CDR3 is TGTGCCTGGGGTTCGAGAGGCGGGAGGGCGAACGGGGAGCTGTTTTTT. The full variable domain, rest sourced from reference TRBV30 and TRBJ2-2, is SQTIHQWPATLVQPVGSPLSLECTVEGTSNPNLYWYRQAAGRGLQLLFYSVGIGQISSEVPQNLSASRPQDRQFILSSKKLLLSDSGFYLCAWGSRGGRANGELFFGEGSRLTVL.

The gene calls are TRBV5-1 and TRBJ1-6, with D hard to call. This CDR3 contains 16 residues. Per germline, CDR1 SGHRS and CDR2 YFSETQ. V lost 1 base and J lost 0, with 8 bases in between. The CDR3: CASSLFESSYNSPLHF. The CDR3 DNA follows: TGCGCCAGCAGCTTGTTTGAGAGCTCCTATAATTCACCCCTCCACTTT.

V is TRBV10-3 and J is TRBJ2-2; D possibly corresponds to TRBD2 (6 bases). V gave up 2 bases and J gave up 6 bases, with 13 bases separating them. The CDR3 is 15 amino acids. CDR1 and CDR2 (germline): ENHRY, SYGVKD. CDR3 DNA: TGTGCCATCAGTGAGGCGGGAAGGGTACCCGGGGAGCTGTTTTTT. Encoded protein: CAISEAGRVPGELFF.

The chain couples TRBV30 to TRBJ1-3; D remains unclear. Germline CDR1 and CDR2: GTSNPN and SVGIG (reference sequence). V was trimmed by 0 bases and J by 0 bases, leaving 9 bases between them. CDR3 size: 15 residues. The CDR3 region has the DNA TGTGCCTGGAGTGTACTCAAGAGCTCTGGAAACACCATATATTTT. This gives the protein CAWSVLKSSGNTIYF. The full variable domain, completed using reference TRBV30 and TRBJ1-3, is SQTIHQWPATLVQPVGSPLSLECTVEGTSNPNLYWYRQAAGRGLQLLFYSVGIGQISSEVPQNLSASRPQDRQFILSSKKLLLSDSGFYLCAWSVLKSSGNTIYFGEGSWLTVV.

V usage is TRBV10-3 and J usage is TRBJ1-6; D is unresolved. The CDR3 length is 15 residues. In germline, CDR1 is ENHRY, CDR2 SYGVKD. The V and J ends lost 3 bases and 2 bases respectively, with 8 bases between them. This chain's CDR3 is CAISDGETYNSPLHF. The DNA of the CDR3 is TGTGCCATCAGTGACGGGGAGACCTATAATTCACCCCTCCACTTT.

The chain links TRBV24-1 to TRBJ2-1; the D gene is possibly TRBD1 (6 bases). V shed 3 bases and J shed 5 bases, with 19 bases lying between them. Germline lookup yields CDR1 KGHDR and CDR2 SFDVKD. The CDR3 length is 17 residues. CDR3 sequence: CATSDRATGTLNNEQFF. In DNA, the CDR3 is TGTGCCACCAGTGATAGAGCCACCGGGACACTGAACAATGAGCAGTTCTTC.

V and J are TRBV19 and TRBJ1-1; D unresolved. The V end lost 4 bases, the J end lost 5 bases, and 14 bases lay between the germline ends. CDR3 size: 14 residues. Germline V gene sequence: CDR1 LNHDA, CDR2 SQIVND (reference sequence). Here the CDR3 DNA reads TGTGCCAGTAGTAAGCTATCCCCCGGGACTGAAGCTTTCTTT. Translation: CASSKLSPGTEAFF. Based on the CDR3 plus reference TRBV19 and TRBJ1-1, the full variable domain is DGGITQSPKYLFRKEGQNVTLSCEQNLNHDAMYWYRQDPGQGLRLIYYSQIVNDFQKGDIAEGYSVSREKKESFPLTVTSAQKNPTAFYLCASSKLSPGTEAFFGQGTRLTVV.

This chain joins TRBV6-5 and TRBJ1-1, with D maybe TRBD1 (5 bases). V was pared by 0 bases and J by 6 bases, with 11 bases between. This CDR3 has 14 amino acids. The germline CDR1 and CDR2 sequences are MNHEY and SVGAGI. The CDR3 sequence: CASSYSVWGAEAFF. The CDR3 DNA sequence: TGTGCCAGCAGTTACTCAGTCTGGGGGGCTGAAGCTTTCTTT.

The chain uses TRBV28 and TRBJ1-5; 8 positions agree with TRBD1. Germline V gene lookup returns CDR1 MDHEN and CDR2 SYDVKM. After removal of 6 bases from V and 4 bases from J, the junction contained 5 bases not matched to a gene. The CDR3 consists of 14 residues. The CDR3 DNA reads TGTGCCAGCAGCTTCGACAGGGGAAATCAGCCCCAGCATTTT. Amino acids: CASSFDRGNQPQHF.

The chain has TRBV12-2 and TRBJ2-7; the table's TRBD1 call for D was not verified on the DNA. TRBV12-2 is shown as a pseudogene. The CDR3 length is 17 residues. CDR3 coding DNA: TGTGCAAGTCGCTTAGTGGGGGACAAACCTGGATGGGACGAGCAGTACTTC. Translating it yields CASRLVGDKPGWDEQYF.

This clone has just one count. The J gene is TRBJ2-2, the V gene TRBV24-1, with 7 bases fitting TRBD1. This CDR3 spans 16 amino acids. CDR1 and CDR2 (germline): KGHDR, SFDVKD. Trimming took 5 bases from V and 4 from J; bases not matched to a gene: 9. The CDR3 bases are TGTGCCACCAGTGTGGGCGACAGGGCGGGCACCGGGGAGCTGTTTTTT. Translating it yields CATSVGDRAGTGELFF.

The chain combines TRBV11-2 with TRBJ2-7, with D perhaps TRBD1 (5 bases). Between the trimmed V and J ends, which lost 5 bases and 2 bases, there was a span of 16 bases. The CDR3 is 15 amino acids. The V gene's germline CDR1 is SGHAT and CDR2 FQNNGV. The CDR3 sequence is CASSPRVDRPYEQYF. CDR3 coding DNA: TGTGCCAGCAGCCCTAGGGTCGACAGACCCTACGAGCAGTACTTC.

J is TRBJ2-5 and V is TRBV11-2; TRBD2 aligns across 15 bases. V lost 2 bases and J lost 5; bases outside the gene matches: 9. CDR1 is SGHAT, CDR2 FQNNGV, per germline. This CDR3 comprises 18 residues. Here the CDR3 reads CASSLTWTSGRAGETQYF. DNA for the CDR3: TGTGCCAGCAGCTTAACCTGGACTAGCGGGAGGGCCGGGGAGACCCAGTACTTC. Using reference TRBV11-2 and TRBJ2-5 for the parts outside the CDR3, the full variable domain is EAGVAQSPRYKIIEKRQSVAFWCNPISGHATLYWYQQILGQGPKLLIQFQNNGVVDDSQLPKDRFSAERLKGVDSTLKIQPAKLEDSAVYLCASSLTWTSGRAGETQYFGPGTRLLVL.

This rearrangement joins TRBV6-5 to TRBJ2-1, with D maybe TRBD2 (5 bases). CDR3 length: 14 amino acids. Germline V gives CDR1 MNHEY, CDR2 SVGAGI. The V and J ends lost 10 bases and 1 base respectively, with 14 bases between them. CDR3 amino acids: CATSRGSSYNEQFF. The CDR3 DNA reads TGTGCCACCTCTCGGGGATCGTCCTACAATGAGCAGTTCTTC.